This entry lists 14 T cell receptor beta chains sequenced from one sample in a study of T cell responses to AZD1222 COVID-19 vaccine. Sequencing used immunoSEQ multiplex PCR; TCRdb keeps in-frame clones, though not all of them. This sample has over 30,000 clones, with roughly 88% found just once. The source material was peripheral blood, sampled 28 days after the second dose of the MenACWY control vaccine. Receptors were obtained from an adult who received the MenACWY meningococcal vaccine as a control.

The CDR3 DNA sequence: TGTGCCAACCCGGGACAGGGAACAACCGGGGAGCTGTTTTTT. Translation gives CANPGQGTTGELFF. V is TRBV6-4 and J is TRBJ2-2; 9 positions match TRBD1. V was clipped by 10 bases and J by 5 bases; unmatched bases: 8. In germline, CDR1 is MRHNA, CDR2 SNTAGT. The length of the CDR3 is 14 residues.

This clone was observed a single time. The chain uses TRBV28 and TRBJ2-3, with unresolved D. With 3 bases removed from V and 1 base from J, the gap between germline ends came to 11 bases. The germline CDR1 and CDR2 sequences are MDHEN and SYDVKM. The CDR3 extends over 15 amino acids. CDR3 bases: TGTGCCAGCAGTTTCCTAGGTGGGCGCACAGATACGCAGTATTTT. This sequence encodes CASSFLGGRTDTQYF.

The chain couples TRBV5-1 to TRBJ2-5; D is possibly TRBD1 or TRBD2 (5 bases each). This CDR3 comprises 16 residues. The V gene lost 3 bases and the J gene lost 2 bases, with 17 bases spanning the gap. Germline V gene lookup returns CDR1 SGHRS and CDR2 YFSETQ. This CDR3 reads CASSSRGWQGQETQYF. As DNA, the CDR3 is TGCGCCAGCAGCTCCCGAGGGTGGCAGGGACAAGAGACCCAGTACTTC.

In DNA, the CDR3 is TGTGCCAGCAGTCTGGGACCAATTACCTTCTCTGGGGCCAACGTCCTGACTTTC. Translating it yields CASSLGPITFSGANVLTF. This chain joins TRBV28 and TRBJ2-6; possibly TRBD1 or TRBD2 for D (5 bases each). Germline V CDR1 and CDR2: MDHEN, SYDVKM. The CDR3 has 18 amino acids. V lost 5 bases, J lost 0 bases, and 17 bases lay in between.

The chain combines TRBV3-1 (or the pseudogene TRBV3-2) with TRBJ2-7; weak D call: TRBD2 (5 bases). V lost 5 bases and J 6 bases, leaving 17 bases between the germline ends. The length of the CDR3 is 14 residues. Per the germline V gene, CDR1 is LGHDT and CDR2 is YNNKEL (reference sequence). The CDR3 here is CASSSRRGPSEQYF. CDR3 bases: TGTGCCAGCAGCTCCCGTCGGGGTCCTAGCGAGCAGTACTTC.

The CDR3 bases are TGTGCCAGCAGCGTAGGGAACAACCTAGGGGAGCAGTACTTC. Translating gives CASSVGNNLGEQYF. The V gene is TRBV9, the J gene TRBJ2-7; D gene ambiguous. Germline V gives CDR1 SGDLS, CDR2 YYNGEE. V was pared by 0 bases and J by 7 bases, with 14 bases between. The CDR3 is made up of 14 amino acids.

The rearrangement links TRBV6-5 to TRBJ1-2; D may be TRBD1 (6 bases). CDR3 length: 15 residues. Germline CDR1 MNHEY, CDR2 SVGAGI. Trimming pared 7 bases from V and 6 bases from J, leaving 21 bases between. CDR3 amino acids: CASTAMEGGVNGYTF. In nucleotides, the CDR3 is TGTGCCAGCACTGCCATGGAAGGGGGGGTGAATGGCTACACCTTC.

This chain links TRBV5-1 with TRBJ1-1; TRBD1 is a possible D gene (5 bases). CDR3 length equals 13 residues. Trimming took off 3 bases at V and 0 bases at J, with 6 bases between the two ends. Germline V gives CDR1 SGHRS, CDR2 YFSETQ. As DNA, the CDR3 is TGCGCCAGCAGCTCAGGGCTGAACACTGAAGCTTTCTTT. Its translation: CASSSGLNTEAFF.

In its sample, this clone is medium-sized. V and J are TRBV4-1 and TRBJ1-5; no clear D. Germline V gene sequence: CDR1 MGHRA, CDR2 YSYEKL. This CDR3 spans 13 amino acids. The V and J ends lost 3 bases and 9 bases respectively, with 12 bases between them. In nucleotides, the CDR3 is TGCGCCAGCAGCCAGCCACCAAAAGGGCCCCAGCATTTT. It specifies CASSQPPKGPQHF.

This chain links TRBV2 with TRBJ1-1, with TRBD1 matching 7 bases. Trimming took 9 bases from V and 3 from J; bases not matched to a gene: 7. The CDR3 is 13 amino acids. The V gene's germline CDR1 is SNHLY and CDR2 FYNNEI. The CDR3 nucleotides are TGTGCCAGAGGGGGCAGGGGGGACACTGAAGCTTTCTTT. Its protein is CARGGRGDTEAFF.

V usage is TRBV5-1 and J usage is TRBJ2-7; 11 bases fit TRBD2. Germline assignment: CDR1 SGHRS and CDR2 YFSETQ. CDR3 length: 15 residues. The V and J ends lost 5 bases and 1 base, in that order; junction bases with no gene match: 5. The CDR3 reads CASRDTSGSSYEQYF. The CDR3, as DNA: TGCGCCAGCAGGGATACTAGCGGGAGTTCCTACGAGCAGTACTTC.

The V and J genes are TRBV6-5 and TRBJ1-1, with D possibly matching TRBD1 (6 bases). The V and J ends lost 2 bases and 1 base respectively, with 8 bases between them. Germline-derived CDR1 and CDR2 are MNHEY and SVGAGI. The length of the CDR3 is 14 residues. This chain's CDR3 is CASSYQGRNTEAFF. CDR3 DNA: TGTGCCAGCAGTTACCAGGGGAGGAACACTGAAGCTTTCTTT.

The chain joins TRBV7-9 to TRBJ2-3; 11 bases map to TRBD1. V was clipped by 6 bases and J by 2 bases; unmatched bases: 7. Germline CDR1 reads SEHNR; CDR2 reads FQNEAQ (reference sequence). The CDR3 has 16 residues. The CDR3 protein is CASSIGTGGTTDTQYF. The CDR3, as DNA: TGTGCCAGCAGTATTGGGACAGGGGGAACCACAGATACGCAGTATTTT. Full variable domain (remainder filled in from reference TRBV7-9 and TRBJ2-3): DTGVSQNPRHKITKRGQNVTFRCDPISEHNRLYWYRQTLGQGPEFLTYFQNEAQLEKSRLLSDRFSAERPKGSFSTLEIQRTEQGDSAMYLCASSIGTGGTTDTQYFGPGTRLTVL.

The chain is built from TRBV7-9 and TRBJ2-4, with 7 bases that match TRBD2. With 2 bases clipped from V and 2 bases from J, the junction kept 9 bases outside the gene matches. Germline CDR1 is SEHNR and CDR2 is FQNEAQ (reference sequence). The CDR3 runs to 17 residues. This CDR3 reads CASSLLREAGSKNIQYF. The CDR3 DNA is TGTGCCAGCAGCTTATTACGGGAGGCCGGGTCCAAAAACATTCAGTACTTC.